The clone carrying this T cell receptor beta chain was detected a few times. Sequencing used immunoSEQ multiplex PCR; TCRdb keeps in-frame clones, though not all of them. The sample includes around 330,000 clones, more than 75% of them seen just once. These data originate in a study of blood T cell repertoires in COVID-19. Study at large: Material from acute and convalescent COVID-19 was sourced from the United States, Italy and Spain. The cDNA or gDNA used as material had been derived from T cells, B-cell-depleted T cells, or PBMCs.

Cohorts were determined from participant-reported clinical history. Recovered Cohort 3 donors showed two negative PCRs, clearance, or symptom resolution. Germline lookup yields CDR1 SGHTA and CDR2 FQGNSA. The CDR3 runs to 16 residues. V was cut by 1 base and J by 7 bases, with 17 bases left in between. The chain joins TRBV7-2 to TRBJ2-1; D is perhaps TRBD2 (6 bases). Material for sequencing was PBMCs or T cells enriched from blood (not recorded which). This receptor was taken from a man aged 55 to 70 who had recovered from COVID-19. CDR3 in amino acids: CASSLGRGVGRNEQFF. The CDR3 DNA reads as TGTGCCAGCAGCTTAGGTCGGGGAGTAGGGAGGAATGAGCAGTTCTTC.